In this sample, the clone carrying this T cell receptor beta chain turned up a few times. With a J-beta primer mix and a sample-barcoded 5' primer, a second PCR ran about 7 to 12 cycles. TCRdb recomputed calls from the 5' RACE reads with MiXCR, one row per CDR3 protein. Among approximately 580,000 distinct CDR3 sequences, approximately 25% were seen once, and the ten largest hold approximately 10%. The CDR3 spans 18 residues. The germline V gene encodes CDR1 SEHNR and CDR2 FQNEAQ (reference sequence). V lost 0 bases and J lost 0; bases outside the gene matches: 4. This sample was included in a study of blood T cells in healthy people across ages. The sample was also reused in another study, on T cells of mothers and their children.

What was sequenced was blood. The sequence came from a boy aged 5-17 years in good health. The genes are TRBV7-9 and TRBJ2-6; 8 bases agree with TRBD1. The CDR3 spells CASSLAGQAGSGANVLTF. CDR3 bases: TGTGCCAGCAGCTTAGCGGGACAGGCCGGCTCTGGGGCCAACGTCCTGACTTTC.